Below are 24 T cell receptor beta chains sequenced from a single sample in a study of blood T cell repertoires in COVID-19 (dated by TCRdb to the early 2020s). The library was made by the immunoSEQ multiplex PCR assay. TCRdb stores this immuneACCESS table with in-frame sequences only. Part of the clones is absent; in the studies checked, under half of the shortfall reflects unresolved V genes, and no reason is known for the rest. This sample is represented by about 500,000 clones; around 90% of them were singletons. The biggest ten clones account for roughly 0.7% of the sample. Input material: PBMCs or T cells enriched from blood (not recorded which). Receptor source: a woman in her late teens or twenties who had recovered from COVID-19.

The genes are TRBV7-9 and TRBJ1-4; 9 bases fit TRBD1. This CDR3 contains 14 residues. The germline gives CDR1 SEHNR, CDR2 FQNEAQ (reference sequence). The J segment lost 7 bases and the V segment lost 4 bases, leaving 4 bases of the junction unmatched. The CDR3 DNA follows: TGTGCCAGCAGCTCCGGGACAGGGAGTGAAAAACTGTTTTTT. Encoded protein: CASSSGTGSEKLFF.

V is TRBV12-5 and J is TRBJ1-6; the match to TRBD1 covers 9 bases. Germline V CDR1 and CDR2: LGHNT, FRNRAP. The CDR3 is made up of 19 amino acids. V shed 2 bases and J 13 bases; nucleotides not matched to a gene: 21. The CDR3 protein is CASGLTPGTGRFLQVPLHF. The CDR3 nucleotides read TGTGCTAGTGGTTTGACCCCCGGGACAGGGCGTTTTCTTCAAGTCCCCCTCCACTTT.

The V call is TRBV2, the J call TRBJ2-3; D is possibly TRBD2 (6 bases). The CDR3 length is 15 residues. Germline V gene sequence: CDR1 SNHLY, CDR2 FYNNEI. V dropped 6 bases and J dropped 2 bases, with 15 bases sitting between them. The CDR3 sequence: CASRRSGLPTDTQYF. The CDR3, as DNA: TGTGCCAGCAGGAGAAGCGGGTTACCCACAGATACGCAGTATTTT.

The V and J genes are TRBV5-8 and TRBJ2-2; 8 bases are a match to TRBD2. The germline CDR1 and CDR2 sequences are SGHTS and YDEGEE. J was trimmed by 4 bases and V by 2 bases; bases with no gene match: 7. This CDR3 region has 16 residues. The CDR3 here is CASSFRGGESTGELFF. The CDR3, as DNA: TGTGCCAGCAGCTTCCGGGGGGGAGAAAGCACCGGGGAGCTGTTTTTT.

The chain carries TRBV28 and TRBJ1-1, with 9 bases lining up with TRBD1. J was trimmed by 7 bases and V by 7 bases; bases with no gene match: 7. The CDR3 length is 13 residues. CDR1 MDHEN and CDR2 SYDVKM come from the germline V gene. CDR3 protein: CASTPQGALEAFF. The DNA for the CDR3 is TGTGCCAGCACCCCACAGGGGGCCCTTGAAGCTTTCTTT. The full variable domain, with the rest looked up from reference TRBV28 and TRBJ1-1, is DVKVTQSSRYLVKRTGEKVFLECVQDMDHENMFWYRQDPGLGLRLIYFSYDVKMKEKGDIPEGYSVSREKKERFSLILESASTNQTSMYLCASTPQGALEAFFGQGTRLTVV.

This chain joins TRBV27 and TRBJ1-3; D unresolved. The CDR3 is 15 amino acids. CDR1 is MNHEY and CDR2 is SMNVEV in the germline V gene (reference sequence). The V gene lost 6 bases and the J gene lost 0 bases, with 12 bases spanning the gap. The CDR3: CASSPSSLSGNTIYF. Written as DNA, the CDR3 is TGTGCCAGCAGCCCTTCGTCCCTCTCTGGAAACACCATATATTTT.

The V call is TRBV14, the J call TRBJ1-2; D perhaps matches TRBD1 (6 bases). The CDR3 has 16 residues. The V gene lost 4 bases and the J gene lost 2 bases, with 17 bases spanning the gap. Germline V CDR1 and CDR2: SGHDN, FVKESK. Here the CDR3 reads CASSRSQGEENYGYTF. The CDR3 bases are TGTGCCAGCAGCCGATCACAGGGTGAGGAGAACTATGGCTACACCTTC.

This chain uses TRBV5-1 with TRBJ2-7, with TRBD1 matching over 10 bases. The CDR3 runs to 14 residues. Germline V CDR1 and CDR2: SGHRS, YFSETQ. J gave up 4 bases and V 4 bases, and 5 bases lay outside the gene matches. The CDR3, as DNA: TGCGCCAGCAGCCCGGACAGGGGGGGGTACGAGCAGTACTTC. Translated, it gives CASSPDRGGYEQYF.

This rearrangement joins TRBV19 to TRBJ1-2, with D maybe TRBD1 (6 bases). CDR3 size: 13 residues. Trimming removed 6 bases from V and 3 bases from J, with 11 bases in between. CDR1 is LNHDA and CDR2 is SQIVND in the germline V gene (reference sequence). The CDR3 DNA reads TGTGCCAGTAGGAAGGACAGCCACTATGGCTACACCTTC. Translation gives CASRKDSHYGYTF.

The chain combines TRBV19 with TRBJ1-1; D possibly corresponds to TRBD1 (6 bases). The germline gives CDR1 LNHDA, CDR2 SQIVND (reference sequence). V shed 7 bases and J shed 3 bases, with 12 bases lying between them. The CDR3 totals 13 residues. The CDR3 nucleotides are TGTGCCAGTATGGACAGTTACTACACTGAAGCTTTCTTT. Its protein product is CASMDSYYTEAFF.

The chain uses TRBV5-1 and TRBJ1-1, with 9 bases lining up with TRBD1. CDR1 is SGHRS and CDR2 is YFSETQ in the germline V gene. This CDR3 region has 16 residues. After removal of 4 bases from V and 6 bases from J, the junction contained 13 bases not matched to a gene. CDR3 sequence reads: CASSNPYRGRVAEAFF. In DNA, the CDR3 is TGCGCCAGCAGCAACCCTTACAGGGGGCGAGTCGCTGAAGCTTTCTTT.

Of note for this clone: Lacking the conserved final phenylalanine or tryptophan, this CDR3 likely reflects a read error. The DNA is omitted, as the CDR3 cannot be located on it reliably, and the CDR3 follows TCRdb's listing. This chain connects TRBV18 to TRBJ1-2; the D call of TRBD1 is as the table states it, not checked on the DNA. Germline lookup yields CDR1 KGHSH and CDR2 LQKENI. The CDR3 length is 12 residues, termini included. This CDR3 is CASSDSSGDGNV.

The V and J genes are TRBV3-1 (or the pseudogene TRBV3-2) and TRBJ1-4; possible D gene TRBD1, 6 bases. Germline CDR1 reads LGHDT; CDR2 reads YNNKEL (reference sequence). The CDR3 totals 14 residues. With 4 bases removed from V and 7 bases from J, the gap between germline ends came to 13 bases. CDR3 sequence reads: CASSPGGGVEKLFF. The CDR3 DNA reads as TGTGCCAGCAGCCCAGGAGGGGGGGTTGAAAAACTGTTTTTT.

The chain recombines TRBV12-5 with TRBJ2-5, with 7 bases fitting TRBD1. CDR3 length equals 16 residues. CDR1 and CDR2 from the germline V gene are LGHNT and FRNRAP. J gave up 3 bases and V 0 bases, and 7 bases lay outside the gene matches. The CDR3 coding sequence is TGTGCTAGTGGTTTGGTGTCAGACAGGGATGAAGAGACCCAGTACTTC. Its protein is CASGLVSDRDEETQYF.

This chain joins TRBV10-3 and TRBJ1-2, with D possibly matching TRBD1 (5 bases). The germline V and J ends were trimmed by 6 bases and 8 bases, with 19 bases remaining between them. The length of the CDR3 is 14 residues. The germline CDR1 and CDR2 sequences are ENHRY and SYGVKD. The CDR3 nucleotides are TGTGCCATCAGCCGCGCGGGGGGATCAGAGGGCTACACCTTC. It specifies CAISRAGGSEGYTF.

The chain recombines TRBV18 with TRBJ1-5, with TRBD1 as a possible D gene (5 bases). The CDR3 is made up of 14 amino acids. Trimming took off 4 bases at V and 5 bases at J, with 12 bases between the two ends. The germline V gene encodes CDR1 KGHSH and CDR2 LQKENI. CDR3 protein: CASSRRGGDQPQHF. CDR3 in DNA: TGTGCCAGCTCACGTCGCGGGGGGGATCAGCCCCAGCATTTT. The full variable domain, completed using reference TRBV18 and TRBJ1-5, is NAGVMQNPRHLVRRRGQEARLRCSPMKGHSHVYWYRQLPEEGLKFMVYLQKENIIDESGMPKERFSAEFPKEGPSILRIQQVVRGDSAAYFCASSRRGGDQPQHFGDGTRLSIL.

The chain links TRBV19 to TRBJ1-4; maybe TRBD1 (6 bases). Germline V gene data show CDR1 as LNHDA and CDR2 as SQIVND (reference sequence). V lost 5 bases, J lost 1 base, and 8 bases lay in between. This CDR3 comprises 14 residues. The CDR3 nucleotides read TGTGCCAGTAGTCGGACAGAAACTAATGAAAAACTGTTTTTT. Its protein product is CASSRTETNEKLFF.

This clone was observed a single time. V is TRBV19 and J is TRBJ1-5; TRBD1 is a possible D gene (6 bases). V was pared by 7 bases and J by 2 bases, with 12 bases between. CDR1 LNHDA and CDR2 SQIVND come from the germline V gene (reference sequence). The CDR3 runs to 14 residues. The CDR3 here is CASMWTDRNQPQHF. DNA for the CDR3: TGTGCCAGTATGTGGACAGACCGCAATCAGCCCCAGCATTTT.

The rearrangement joins TRBV11-2 to TRBJ1-6, with 9 bases fitting TRBD1. This CDR3 has 18 residues. J lost 9 bases, V lost 3 bases, and 15 bases had no gene match. CDR1 is SGHAT, CDR2 FQNNGV, per germline. The CDR3 is CASSLGQGRAPLLSPLHF. For the CDR3, the DNA is TGTGCCAGCAGCTTGGGACAGGGCCGGGCCCCACTTCTTTCACCCCTCCACTTT.

This clone was seen only once. The chain recombines TRBV4-1 with TRBJ1-5, with D possibly matching TRBD1 (5 bases). Trimming took off 3 bases at V and 7 bases at J, with 13 bases between the two ends. The V gene's germline CDR1 is MGHRA and CDR2 YSYEKL. This CDR3 has 14 amino acids. This chain's CDR3 is CASSHPPTGQPQHF. The CDR3 DNA reads as TGCGCCAGCAGCCACCCTCCAACAGGACAGCCCCAGCATTTT.

The V and J genes are TRBV6-5 and TRBJ1-1; the D gene is possibly TRBD1 (5 bases). Trimming pared 7 bases from V and 2 bases from J, leaving 11 bases between. Germline V gives CDR1 MNHEY, CDR2 SVGAGI. This CDR3 contains 13 residues. In nucleotides, the CDR3 is TGTGCCAGCACCCGGACATTAAACACTGAAGCTTTCTTT. This gives the protein CASTRTLNTEAFF.

The chain recombines TRBV7-5 with TRBJ2-3; the table's D call TRBD2 went unverified against the DNA. TRBV7-5 is a pseudogene locus. The CDR3 extends over 17 amino acids. The CDR3 nucleotides are TGTGCCAGAAGCTTAGTGTTAGCGGGGAAGTGCACAGATACGCAGTATTTT. Its translation is CARSLVLAGKCTDTQYF.

V and J are TRBV7-3 and TRBJ2-3; a possible D gene is TRBD2 (7 bases). The ends were cut back, 5 bases at V and 3 bases at J, with 18 bases in the middle. The germline gives CDR1 SGHTA, CDR2 FQGTGA. This CDR3 spans 16 amino acids. CDR3 DNA: TGTGCCAGCAGCAAGGATCAGGGAGGGGGTACAGATACGCAGTATTTT. Protein product: CASSKDQGGGTDTQYF.

The CDR3 DNA reads TGTGCCAGCAGTTCACAGGGTTGGCCCCATTACGAGCAGTACTTC. Encoded protein: CASSSQGWPHYEQYF. The chain uses TRBV27 and TRBJ2-7, with a tentative D call TRBD1 (6 bases). This CDR3 region has 15 residues. CDR1 MNHEY and CDR2 SMNVEV come from the germline V gene (reference sequence). Trimming cost V 4 bases and J 4 bases, with 17 bases left between them.